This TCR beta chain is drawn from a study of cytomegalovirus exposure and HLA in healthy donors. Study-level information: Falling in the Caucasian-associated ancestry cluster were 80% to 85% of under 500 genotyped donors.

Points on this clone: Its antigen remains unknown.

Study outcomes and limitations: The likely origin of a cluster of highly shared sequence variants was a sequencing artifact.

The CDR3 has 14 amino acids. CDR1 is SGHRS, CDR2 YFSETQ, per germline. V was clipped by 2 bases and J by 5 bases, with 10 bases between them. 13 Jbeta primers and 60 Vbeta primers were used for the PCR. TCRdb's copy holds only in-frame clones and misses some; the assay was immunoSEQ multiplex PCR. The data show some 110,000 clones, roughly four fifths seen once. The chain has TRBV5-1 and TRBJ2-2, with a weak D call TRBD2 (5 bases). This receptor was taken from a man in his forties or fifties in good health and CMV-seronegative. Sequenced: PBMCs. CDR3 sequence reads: CASSFGPGTGELFF. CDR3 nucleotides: TGCGCCAGCAGCTTCGGCCCGGGAACCGGGGAGCTGTTTTTT.